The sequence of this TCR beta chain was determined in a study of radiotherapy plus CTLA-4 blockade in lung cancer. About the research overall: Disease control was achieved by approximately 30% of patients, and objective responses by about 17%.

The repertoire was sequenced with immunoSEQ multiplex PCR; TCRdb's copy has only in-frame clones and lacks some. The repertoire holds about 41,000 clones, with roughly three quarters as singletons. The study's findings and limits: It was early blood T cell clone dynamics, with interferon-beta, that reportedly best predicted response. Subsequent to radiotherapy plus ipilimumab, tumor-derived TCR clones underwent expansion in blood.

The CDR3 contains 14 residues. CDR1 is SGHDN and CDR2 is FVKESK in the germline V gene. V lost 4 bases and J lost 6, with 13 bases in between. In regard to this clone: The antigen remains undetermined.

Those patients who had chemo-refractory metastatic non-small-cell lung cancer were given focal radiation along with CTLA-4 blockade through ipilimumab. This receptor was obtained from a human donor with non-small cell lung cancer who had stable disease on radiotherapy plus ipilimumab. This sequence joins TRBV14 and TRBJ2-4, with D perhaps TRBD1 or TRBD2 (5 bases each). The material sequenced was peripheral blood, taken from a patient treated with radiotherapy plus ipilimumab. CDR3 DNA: TGTGCCAGCAGCCTTTCCGGGACGGGAAACATTCAGTACTTC. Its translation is CASSLSGTGNIQYF.